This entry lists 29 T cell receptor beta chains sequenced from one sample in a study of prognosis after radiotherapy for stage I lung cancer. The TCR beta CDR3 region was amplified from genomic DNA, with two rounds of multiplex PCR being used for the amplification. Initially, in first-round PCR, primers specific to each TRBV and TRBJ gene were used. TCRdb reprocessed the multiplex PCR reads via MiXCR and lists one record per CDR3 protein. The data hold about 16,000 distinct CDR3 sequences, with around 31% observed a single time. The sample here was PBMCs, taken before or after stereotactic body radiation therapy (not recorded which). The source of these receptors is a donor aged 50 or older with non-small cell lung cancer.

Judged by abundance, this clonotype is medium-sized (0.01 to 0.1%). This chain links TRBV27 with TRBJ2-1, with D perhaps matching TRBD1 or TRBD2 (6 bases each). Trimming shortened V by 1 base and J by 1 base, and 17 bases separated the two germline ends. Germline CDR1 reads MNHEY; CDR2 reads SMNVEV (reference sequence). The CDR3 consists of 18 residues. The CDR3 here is CASSLYGGQGVSYNEQFF. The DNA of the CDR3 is TGTGCCAGCAGTTTATATGGGGGGCAGGGAGTTTCCTACAATGAGCAGTTCTTC.

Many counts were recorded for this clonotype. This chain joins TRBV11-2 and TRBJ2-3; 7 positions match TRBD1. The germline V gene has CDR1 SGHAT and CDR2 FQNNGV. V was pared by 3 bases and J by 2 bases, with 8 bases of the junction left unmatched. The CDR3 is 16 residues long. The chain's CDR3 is CASSFRVQGITDTQYF. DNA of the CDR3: TGTGCCAGCAGCTTTAGGGTACAGGGGATCACAGATACGCAGTATTTT.

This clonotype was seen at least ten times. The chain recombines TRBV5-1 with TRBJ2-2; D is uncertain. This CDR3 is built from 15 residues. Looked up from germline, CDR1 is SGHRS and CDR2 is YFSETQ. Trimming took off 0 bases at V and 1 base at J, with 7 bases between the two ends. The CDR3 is CASSLGAGNTGELFF. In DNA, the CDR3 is TGCGCCAGCAGCTTGGGGGCAGGGAACACCGGGGAGCTGTTTTTT.

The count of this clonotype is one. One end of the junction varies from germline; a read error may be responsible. This chain's CDR3 is CASSVNGDRQYSGSNVLTF. The CDR3 coding sequence is TGTGCCAGTAGCGTCAACGGGGACAGACAATACTCTGGGTCCAACGTCCTGACTTTC. The chain is built from TRBV6-1 and TRBJ2-6; TRBD1 agrees at 7 bases. Germline V gene data show CDR1 as MNHNS and CDR2 as SASEGT. This CDR3 has 19 amino acids.

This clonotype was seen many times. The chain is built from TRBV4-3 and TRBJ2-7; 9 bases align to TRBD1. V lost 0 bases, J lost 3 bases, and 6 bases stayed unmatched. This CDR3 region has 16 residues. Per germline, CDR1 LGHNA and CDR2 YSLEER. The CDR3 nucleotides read TGCGCCAGCAGCCAAGAACTCCGGGACAGGGTCTACGAGCAGTACTTC. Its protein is CASSQELRDRVYEQYF.

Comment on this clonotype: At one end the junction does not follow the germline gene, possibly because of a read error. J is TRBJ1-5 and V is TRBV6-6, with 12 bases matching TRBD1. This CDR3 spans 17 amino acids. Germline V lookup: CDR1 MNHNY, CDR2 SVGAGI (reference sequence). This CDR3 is CASRGTGGRGGNEPQHF. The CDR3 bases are TGTGCCAGCCGGGGGACAGGGGGCCGAGGGGGCAATGAGCCACAGCATTTT.

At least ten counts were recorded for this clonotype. The CDR3 sequence is CASSYGQGLEKLFF. For the CDR3, the DNA is TGTGCCAGCAGTTATGGACAGGGTTTAGAAAAACTGTTTTTT. The chain has TRBV27 and TRBJ1-4, with 8 bases that match TRBD1. The trim removed 4 bases at V and 8 bases at J, leaving 6 bases unmatched. Germline lookup yields CDR1 MNHEY and CDR2 SMNVEV (reference sequence). This CDR3 region has 14 residues.

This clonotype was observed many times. This CDR3 is CASSEPPGGSMNTEAFF. CDR3 DNA sequence: TGTGCCAGCAGTGAACCACCAGGGGGCTCCATGAACACTGAAGCTTTCTTT. The V and J genes are TRBV6-1 and TRBJ1-1; the match to TRBD1 covers 8 bases. Germline-derived CDR1 and CDR2 are MNHNS and SASEGT. The CDR3 is 17 amino acids. J lost 0 bases, V lost 2 bases, and 8 bases had no gene match.

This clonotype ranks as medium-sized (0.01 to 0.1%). CDR3 in DNA: TGCAGTGCTAGTCGGACAGAAACCTACGAGCAGTACTTC. Residues: CSASRTETYEQYF. The chain carries TRBV20-1 and TRBJ2-7; a weak D match, TRBD1 (6 bases). The germline gives CDR1 DFQATT, CDR2 SNEGSKA (reference sequence). The CDR3 consists of 13 residues. Trimming left V 3 bases short and J 2 bases short, with 11 bases between.

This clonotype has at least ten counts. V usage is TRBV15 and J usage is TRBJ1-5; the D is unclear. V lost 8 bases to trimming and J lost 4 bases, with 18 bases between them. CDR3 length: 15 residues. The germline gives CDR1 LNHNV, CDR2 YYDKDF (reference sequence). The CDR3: CATGLRATGNQPQHF. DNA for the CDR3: TGTGCCACCGGATTAAGGGCCACCGGGAATCAGCCCCAGCATTTT.

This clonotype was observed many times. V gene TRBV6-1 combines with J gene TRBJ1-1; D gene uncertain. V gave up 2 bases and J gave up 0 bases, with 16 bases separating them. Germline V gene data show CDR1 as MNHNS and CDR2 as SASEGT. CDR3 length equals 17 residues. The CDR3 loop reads CASSELTSAVMNTEAFF. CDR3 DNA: TGTGCCAGCAGTGAATTAACCAGTGCCGTTATGAACACTGAAGCTTTCTTT.

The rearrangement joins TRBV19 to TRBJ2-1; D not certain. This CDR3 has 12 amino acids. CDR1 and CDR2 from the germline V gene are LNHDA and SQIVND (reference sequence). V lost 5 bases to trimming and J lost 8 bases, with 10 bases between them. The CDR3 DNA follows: TGTGCCAGTAGTTCATTATCCTATGAGCAGTTCTTC. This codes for CASSSLSYEQFF.

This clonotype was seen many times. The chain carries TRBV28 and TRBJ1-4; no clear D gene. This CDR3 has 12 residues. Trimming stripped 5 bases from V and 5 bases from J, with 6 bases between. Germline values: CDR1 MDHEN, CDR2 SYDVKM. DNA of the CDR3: TGTGCCAGCAGTGTAAACAATGAAAAACTGTTTTTT. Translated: CASSVNNEKLFF.

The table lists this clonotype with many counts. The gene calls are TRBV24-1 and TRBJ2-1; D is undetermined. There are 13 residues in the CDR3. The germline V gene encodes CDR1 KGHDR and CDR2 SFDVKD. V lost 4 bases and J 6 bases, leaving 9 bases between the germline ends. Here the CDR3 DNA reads TGTGCCACCAGTGACTATGACGTCAATGAGCAGTTCTTC. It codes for CATSDYDVNEQFF.

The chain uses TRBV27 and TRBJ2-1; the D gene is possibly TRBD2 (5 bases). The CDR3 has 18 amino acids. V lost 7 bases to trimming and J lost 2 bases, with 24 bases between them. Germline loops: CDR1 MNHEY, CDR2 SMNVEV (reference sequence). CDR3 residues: CASIPSAGGAQTYNEQFF. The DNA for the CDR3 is TGTGCCAGCATCCCCTCAGCCGGAGGAGCGCAGACCTACAATGAGCAGTTCTTC.

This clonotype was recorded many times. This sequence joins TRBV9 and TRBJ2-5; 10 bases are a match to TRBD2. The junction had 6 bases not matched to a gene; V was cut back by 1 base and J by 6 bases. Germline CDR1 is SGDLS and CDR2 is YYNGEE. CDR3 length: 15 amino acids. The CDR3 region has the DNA TGTGCCAGCAGCGTACAAGCGGGAGGGCGTCAGACCCAGTACTTC. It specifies CASSVQAGGRQTQYF.

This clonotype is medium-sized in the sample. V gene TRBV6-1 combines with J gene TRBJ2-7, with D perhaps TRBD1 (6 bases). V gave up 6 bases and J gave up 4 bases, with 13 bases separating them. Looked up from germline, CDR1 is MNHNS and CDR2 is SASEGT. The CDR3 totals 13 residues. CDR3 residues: CASSRGMTYEQYF. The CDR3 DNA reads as TGTGCCAGCAGCAGGGGTATGACGTACGAGCAGTACTTC.

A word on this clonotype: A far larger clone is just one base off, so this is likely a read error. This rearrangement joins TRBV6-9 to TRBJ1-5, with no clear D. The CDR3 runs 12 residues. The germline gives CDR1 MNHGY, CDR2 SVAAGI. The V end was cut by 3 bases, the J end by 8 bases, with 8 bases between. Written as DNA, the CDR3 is TGTGCCAGCAGTTACGGGAATAAGCCCCAGCATTTT. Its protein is CASSYGNKPQHF.

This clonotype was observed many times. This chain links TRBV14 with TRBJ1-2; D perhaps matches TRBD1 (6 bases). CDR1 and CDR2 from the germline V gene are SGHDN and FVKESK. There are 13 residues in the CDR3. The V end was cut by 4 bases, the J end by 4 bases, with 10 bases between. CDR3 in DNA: TGTGCCAGCAGCCTAGGACAGAGCTATGGCTACACCTTC. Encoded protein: CASSLGQSYGYTF.

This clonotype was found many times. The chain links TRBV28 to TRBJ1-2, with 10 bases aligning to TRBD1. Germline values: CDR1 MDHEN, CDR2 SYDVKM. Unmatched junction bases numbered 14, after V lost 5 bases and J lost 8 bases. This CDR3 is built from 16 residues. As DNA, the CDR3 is TGTGCCAGCAGTCAACAATTCCGGGACAGGGGTCTCGGCTACACCTTC. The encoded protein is CASSQQFRDRGLGYTF.

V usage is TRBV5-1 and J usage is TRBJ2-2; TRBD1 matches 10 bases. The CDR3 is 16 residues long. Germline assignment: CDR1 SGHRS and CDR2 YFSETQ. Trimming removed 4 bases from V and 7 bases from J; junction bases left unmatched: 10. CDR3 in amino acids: CASSNWDRGIGGELFF. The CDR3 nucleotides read TGCGCCAGCAGCAACTGGGACAGGGGAATTGGCGGGGAGCTGTTTTTT.

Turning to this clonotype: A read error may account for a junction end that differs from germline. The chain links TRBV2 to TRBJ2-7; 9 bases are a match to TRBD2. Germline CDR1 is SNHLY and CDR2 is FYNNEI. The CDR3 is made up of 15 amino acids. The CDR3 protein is CARSERLAGAYEKYF. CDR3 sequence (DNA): TGTGCCAGAAGTGAAAGATTAGCGGGAGCCTACGAGAAGTACTTC.

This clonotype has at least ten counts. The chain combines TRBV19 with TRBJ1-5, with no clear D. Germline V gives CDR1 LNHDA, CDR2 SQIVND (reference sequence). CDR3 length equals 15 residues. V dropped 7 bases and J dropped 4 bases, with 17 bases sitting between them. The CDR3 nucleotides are TGTGCCAGTAAGGTCAGCCCGACCTCGAATCAGCCCCAGCATTTT. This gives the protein CASKVSPTSNQPQHF.

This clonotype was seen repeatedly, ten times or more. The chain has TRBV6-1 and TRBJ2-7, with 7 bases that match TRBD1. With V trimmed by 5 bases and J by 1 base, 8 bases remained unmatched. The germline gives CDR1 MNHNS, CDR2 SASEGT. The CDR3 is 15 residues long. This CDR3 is CASSKGQVASYEQYF. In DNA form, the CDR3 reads TGTGCCAGCAGTAAAGGACAGGTGGCTTCCTACGAGCAGTACTTC.

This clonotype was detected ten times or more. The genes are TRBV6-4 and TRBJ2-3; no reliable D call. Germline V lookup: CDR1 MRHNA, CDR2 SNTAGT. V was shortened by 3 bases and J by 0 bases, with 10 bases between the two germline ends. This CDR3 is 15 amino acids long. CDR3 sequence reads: CASSETLDSTDTQYF. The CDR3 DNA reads TGTGCCAGCAGTGAGACGTTGGACAGCACAGATACGCAGTATTTT.

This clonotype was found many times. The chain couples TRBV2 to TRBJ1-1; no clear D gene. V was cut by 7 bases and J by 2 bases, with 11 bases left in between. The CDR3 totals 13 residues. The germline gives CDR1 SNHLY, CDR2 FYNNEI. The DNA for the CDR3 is TGTGCCAGCACTGTACAAAGAAACACTGAAGCTTTCTTT. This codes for CASTVQRNTEAFF.

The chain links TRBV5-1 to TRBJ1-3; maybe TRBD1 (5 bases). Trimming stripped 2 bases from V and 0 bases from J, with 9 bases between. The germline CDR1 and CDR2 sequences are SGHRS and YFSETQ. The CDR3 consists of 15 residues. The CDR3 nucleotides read TGCGCCAGCAGCTTCGGGCAGGGCTCTGGAAACACCATATATTTT. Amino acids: CASSFGQGSGNTIYF.

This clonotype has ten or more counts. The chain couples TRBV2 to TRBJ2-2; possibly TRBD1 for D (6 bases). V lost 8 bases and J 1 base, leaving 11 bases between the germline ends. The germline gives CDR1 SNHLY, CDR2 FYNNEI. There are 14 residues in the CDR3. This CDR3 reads CASQMTGNTGELFF. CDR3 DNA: TGTGCCAGCCAAATGACAGGGAACACCGGGGAGCTGTTTTTT.

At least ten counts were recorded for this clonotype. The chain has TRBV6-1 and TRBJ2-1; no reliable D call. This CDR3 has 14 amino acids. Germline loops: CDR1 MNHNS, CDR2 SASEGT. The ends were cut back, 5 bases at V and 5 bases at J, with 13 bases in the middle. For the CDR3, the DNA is TGTGCCAGCAGTCAGCAGGCGGAAAACAATGAGCAGTTCTTC. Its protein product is CASSQQAENNEQFF.